Below, 11 T cell receptor beta chains from the same sample are listed, as sequenced in a study of Graves' ophthalmopathy and Graves' hyperthyroidism. Transcripts of RNA were the source for amplifying TCR beta CDR3 regions. Amplification began with first-round RT-PCR using HTBI primers, then second-round multiplex PCR was performed. TCRdb re-analysed the multiplex PCR reads in MiXCR, keeping a single row per CDR3 protein. The data contain a few hundred thousand distinct CDR3 sequences, approximately 20% of them singletons. The specimen was peripheral blood. These receptors were taken from a woman between 18 and 30 years old with Graves' ophthalmopathy.

At least ten counts were recorded for this clonotype. The chain combines TRBV7-9 with TRBJ1-2; D perhaps matches TRBD1 (6 bases). The CDR3 is made up of 17 amino acids. The V and J ends lost 0 bases and 6 bases respectively, with 20 bases between them. Germline-derived CDR1 and CDR2 are SEHNR and FQNEAQ (reference sequence). CDR3 region: CASSLAGGASPGDGYTF. The CDR3 coding sequence is TGTGCCAGCAGCTTAGCGGGGGGGGCTAGCCCGGGAGATGGCTACACCTTC.

In its sample, this clonotype was seen many times. CDR3 sequence (DNA): TGTGCCTCCTGGGAGCATGGTTACGAGCAGTACTTC. Translated, it gives CASWEHGYEQYF. The rearrangement links TRBV30 to TRBJ2-7; weak D call: TRBD2 (5 bases). Trimming stripped 7 bases from V and 4 bases from J, with 14 bases between. This CDR3 region has 12 residues. Germline CDR1 and CDR2: GTSNPN and SVGIG (reference sequence).

This clonotype was recorded many times. The chain couples TRBV6-2 or TRBV6-3 to TRBJ2-7, with D possibly TRBD2 on 6 matching bases. Trimming left V 7 bases short and J 3 bases short, with 13 bases between. CDR3 length: 13 amino acids. The germline gives CDR1 MNHEY, CDR2 SVGEGT. CDR3 residues: CASTRTINYEQYF. The CDR3 nucleotides are TGTGCCAGCACCCGGACTATCAACTACGAGCAGTACTTC.

This clonotype has at least ten counts. V is TRBV20-1 and J is TRBJ2-2, with TRBD2 matching 12 bases. The CDR3 contains 16 residues. The V gene end was trimmed by 0 bases and the J gene end by 3 bases; junction bases not matched to a gene: 2. Germline values: CDR1 DFQATT, CDR2 SNEGSKA (reference sequence). The CDR3 coding sequence is TGCAGTGCTAGAGATCTAGCGGGGGGGGACACCGGGGAGCTGTTTTTT. Translated: CSARDLAGGDTGELFF.

The table lists this clonotype with many counts. The rearrangement uses TRBV7-2 and TRBJ1-5; TRBD1 matches 7 bases. Germline CDR1 reads SGHTA; CDR2 reads FQGNSA. The J segment lost 10 bases and the V segment lost 4 bases, leaving 10 bases of the junction unmatched. The CDR3 totals 14 residues. This CDR3 is CASSSRLDREPQHF. As DNA, the CDR3 is TGTGCCAGCAGCTCCAGACTCGACAGGGAACCCCAGCATTTT.

This clonotype was counted at least ten times. The chain couples TRBV6-1 to TRBJ2-2; 8 positions match TRBD2. V trimming: 2 bases; J trimming: 4 bases; junction bases outside the gene matches: 6. The CDR3 length is 16 residues. Germline lookup yields CDR1 MNHNS and CDR2 SASEGT. The CDR3 nucleotides are TGTGCCAGCAGTGAATCGGGGGGGCCGGGCACCGGGGAGCTGTTTTTT. This translates into CASSESGGPGTGELFF.

This clonotype appeared many times. The rearrangement joins TRBV7-2 to TRBJ2-5, with TRBD2 matching over 7 bases. The CDR3 totals 17 residues. Trimming cost V 5 bases and J 5 bases; bases outside gene matches: 17. Germline values: CDR1 SGHTA, CDR2 FQGNSA. The CDR3 DNA follows: TGTGCCAGCAGCCCAGCCCCGATTGGACTAGTGGTGGAGACCCAGTACTTC. It specifies CASSPAPIGLVVETQYF.

This clonotype occurred a few times. V gene TRBV19 combines with J gene TRBJ2-2, with 12 positions matching TRBD1. V was clipped by 5 bases and J by 8 bases; unmatched bases: 6. Germline values: CDR1 LNHDA, CDR2 SQIVND (reference sequence). The CDR3 is 15 residues long. The CDR3 coding sequence is TGTGCCAGTAGTGGGGGACAGGGGGCGCCTGGGGAGCTGTTTTTT. Translated, it gives CASSGGQGAPGELFF.

This clonotype was seen a few times. This chain uses TRBV5-1 with TRBJ2-7, with D unresolved. Germline CDR1 reads SGHRS; CDR2 reads YFSETQ. This CDR3 region has 14 residues. Trimming cost V 0 bases and J 6 bases, with 13 bases left between them. The DNA of the CDR3 is TGCGCCAGCAGCTTGGACCCTGAATGGGGCGAGCAGTACTTC. Its protein product is CASSLDPEWGEQYF. Full variable domain (outside the CDR3, taken from reference TRBV5-1 and TRBJ2-7): KAGVTQTPRYLIKTRGQQVTLSCSPISGHRSVSWYQQTPGQGLQFLFEYFSETQRNKGNFPGRFSGRQFSNSRSEMNVSTLELGDSALYLCASSLDPEWGEQYFGPGTRLTVT.

The rearrangement links TRBV11-2 to TRBJ2-5; D is undetermined. This CDR3 comprises 14 residues. The germline V and J ends were trimmed by 3 bases and 0 bases, with 8 bases remaining between them. Germline lookup yields CDR1 SGHAT and CDR2 FQNNGV. The CDR3 loop reads CASSFWSYQETQYF. CDR3 bases: TGTGCCAGCAGCTTTTGGTCATACCAAGAGACCCAGTACTTC.

There are many counts of this clonotype. V usage is TRBV28 and J usage is TRBJ2-7; D perhaps matches TRBD2 (6 bases). V was pared by 7 bases and J by 4 bases, with 14 bases between. CDR3 length: 13 amino acids. CDR1 and CDR2 (germline): MDHEN, SYDVKM. DNA for the CDR3: TGTGCCAGCAAAGGAGGGAACTCTTACGAGCAGTACTTC. Translating gives CASKGGNSYEQYF.